This T cell receptor beta chain was found in a study of CD8+ T cells in alopecia areata. cDNA reverse transcribed from extracted RNA served as the sequencing template. Clones were sequenced by immunoSEQ multiplex PCR, and TCRdb holds only the in-frame ones, with some missing. In the table there are fewer than 250,000 clones, around two fifths of which are singletons. This clone was observed a few times. Treatment: oral pan-JAK inhibitor, 5-10 mg twice daily. The material sequenced was CD4+ T cells sorted from blood, taken at approximately week 30, from a patient treated with tofacitinib. The clonotype originates from a human donor with alopecia areata.

This chain's CDR3 is CASSTGGREQYF. As DNA, the CDR3 is TGTGCCAGCAGTACAGGGGGCCGCGAGCAGTACTTC. The rearrangement links TRBV6-6 to TRBJ2-7, with 9 bases that match TRBD1. V lost 5 bases and J lost 6; bases outside the gene matches: 2. The CDR3 is made up of 12 amino acids. Germline CDR1 MNHNY, CDR2 SVGAGI (reference sequence).